This is a list of T cell receptor beta chains from one sample in a study of T cells in Graves' hyperthyroidism and ophthalmopathy. TCRdb reanalysed the multiplex PCR reads using MiXCR and keeps one entry per CDR3 protein. Of tens of thousands of distinct CDR3 sequences listed, roughly 56% are singletons. The sample consisted of peripheral blood or thyroid tissue (not recorded which). The receptors derive from a man aged 18 to 29 with Graves' hyperthyroidism. The CDR3 runs from the conserved cysteine through the conserved F or W. The D gene is left open where the match is weak. Not every row has a clone size; where given, it reads once, few, many or a size class.

D: .
J: TRBJ1-1
V: TRBV2
size: .
CDR3: CASSLDWGGSGVFF
DNA: TGTGCCAGCAGTTTAGATTGGGGAGGGTCGGGAGTTTTCTTT

D: .
J: TRBJ2-2
V: TRBV29-1
size: .
CDR3: CSVDRLGGELTGELFF
DNA: TGCAGCGTTGATCGGTTGGGGGGAGAGCTAACCGGGGAGCTGTTTTTT

D: TRBD2
J: TRBJ2-7
V: TRBV15
size: .
CDR3: CATSRKLSGGTYEQYF
DNA: TGTGCCACCAGCAGAAAGTTGAGCGGGGGGACCTACGAGCAGTACTTC

D: .
J: TRBJ2-7
V: TRBV7-8
size: .
CDR3: CASSLSPGDF
DNA: TGTGCCAGCAGCTTATCTCCGGGGGACTTC

D: .
J: TRBJ1-4
V: TRBV6-6
size: many
CDR3: CASSGPDSPSREKLFF
DNA: TGTGCCAGCAGTGGCCCCGACAGCCCAAGTCGTGAAAAACTGTTTTTT

D: .
J: TRBJ1-1
V: TRBV15
size: .
CDR3: CATSSQVGISTTEAFF
DNA: TGTGCCACCAGCAGCCAAGTCGGGATAAGCACCACTGAAGCTTTCTTT

D: .
J: TRBJ2-5
V: TRBV28
size: many
CDR3: CASSLSGGQETQYF
DNA: TGTGCCAGCAGCTTGTCTGGCGGACAAGAGACCCAGTACTTC

D: .
J: TRBJ2-7
V: TRBV4-3
size: .
CDR3: CASSQDGGGLGEQYF
DNA: TGCGCCAGCAGCCAAGATGGGGGGGGGCTAGGGGAGCAGTACTTC

D: TRBD1
J: TRBJ1-1
V: TRBV6-1
size: .
CDR3: CASISTGTALKGTEAFF
DNA: TGTGCCAGCATTTCTACCGGGACAGCTTTAAAGGGGACTGAAGCTTTCTTT

D: TRBD2
J: TRBJ2-7
V: TRBV15
size: once
CDR3: CATSLALSGSYEQYF
DNA: TGTGCCACCAGCCTAGCCCTTAGCGGGAGCTACGAGCAGTACTTC

D: .
J: TRBJ2-7
V: TRBV20-1
size: .
CDR3: CSAPGQGKEGDYEQYF
DNA: TGCAGTGCACCCGGCCAGGGAAAAGAGGGGGACTACGAGCAGTACTTC

D: TRBD1
J: TRBJ1-5
V: TRBV2
size: .
CDR3: CASSAGTGGAKQPQHF
DNA: TGTGCCAGCAGCGCCGGGACAGGGGGCGCGAAACAGCCCCAGCATTTT

D: .
J: TRBJ1-2
V: TRBV5-1
size: many
CDR3: CASSSVLESYGYTF
DNA: TGCGCCAGCAGCTCTGTTTTGGAATCCTATGGCTACACCTTC

D: .
J: TRBJ2-7
V: TRBV25-1
size: .
CDR3: CASSELGGRGTSSYEQYF
DNA: TGTGCCAGCAGTGAATTAGGGGGAAGGGGGACTTCGTCCTACGAGCAGTACTTC

D: .
J: TRBJ2-2
V: TRBV4-3
size: .
CDR3: CASSHVGQGAVTGELSF
DNA: .

D: TRBD1
J: TRBJ2-7
V: TRBV20-1
size: .
CDR3: CSATRGQNEQYF
DNA: TGCAGTGCTACTAGGGGACAGAACGAGCAGTACTTC

D: .
J: TRBJ2-5
V: TRBV7-2
size: .
CDR3: CASSFYICSAIRQETQYF
DNA: .

D: TRBD2
J: TRBJ2-3
V: TRBV20-1
size: .
CDR3: CSASLAASSTDTQYF
DNA: TGCAGTGCTTCCCTAGCGGCCTCTAGCACAGATACGCAGTATTTT

D: TRBD1
J: TRBJ2-5
V: TRBV6-5
size: .
CDR3: CASKSTGGETQYF
DNA: TGTGCCAGCAAATCGACAGGGGGGGAGACCCAGTACTTC

D: .
J: TRBJ1-1
V: TRBV25-1
size: .
CDR3: CAGGQLEAFF
DNA: TGTGCCGGCGGACAGCTTGAAGCTTTCTTT

D: .
J: TRBJ1-2
V: TRBV29-1
size: .
CDR3: CSVDSYGYTF
DNA: TGCAGCGTTGATTCCTATGGCTACACCTTC

D: .
J: TRBJ1-1
V: TRBV7-2
size: once
CDR3: CASSPSGEAFF
DNA: TGTGCCAGCAGCCCCTCGGGGGAAGCTTTCTTT

D: TRBD2
J: TRBJ2-7
V: TRBV20-1
size: .
CDR3: CSACGLAGYEQYF
DNA: TGCAGTGCTTGTGGACTAGCGGGGTATGAGCAGTACTTC

D: .
J: TRBJ2-5
V: TRBV2
size: .
CDR3: CASLKTGVQTQYF
DNA: TGTGCCAGCTTGAAGACAGGTGTCCAGACCCAGTACTTC

D: .
J: TRBJ2-7
V: TRBV5-1
size: few
CDR3: CASSRLPYEQYF
DNA: TGCGCCAGCAGCCGATTGCCCTACGAGCAGTACTTC

D: .
J: TRBJ2-5
V: TRBV18
size: .
CDR3: CASSPRKGFVETQYF
DNA: TGTGCCAGCTCACCACGAAAGGGGTTTGTAGAGACCCAGTACTTC

D: .
J: TRBJ1-5
V: TRBV6-5
size: many
CDR3: CASSYGQSNQPQHF
DNA: TGTGCCAGCAGTTACGGACAGAGCAATCAGCCCCAGCATTTT

D: .
J: TRBJ1-1
V: TRBV20-1
size: .
CDR3: CSARSGGAFF
DNA: TGCAGTGCTAGATCGGGGGGAGCTTTCTTT

D: TRBD1
J: TRBJ1-5
V: TRBV6-2/TRBV6-3
size: many
CDR3: CASSYDGQGPYSNQPQHF
DNA: TGTGCCAGCAGTTACGACGGACAGGGCCCTTATAGCAATCAGCCCCAGCATTTT

D: .
J: TRBJ2-2
V: TRBV12-3/TRBV12-4
size: many
CDR3: CASKRARPAGELFF
DNA: TGTGCCAGCAAGAGGGCAAGGCCGGCCGGGGAGCTGTTTTTT

D: .
J: TRBJ1-4
V: TRBV7-2
size: many
CDR3: CASRALAGSEKLFF
DNA: TGTGCCAGCAGGGCTCTAGCGGGGTCGGAAAAACTGTTTTTT

D: .
J: TRBJ1-1
V: TRBV15
size: .
CDR3: CAASSGGRTNTEAFF
DNA: TGTGCCGCCAGCAGCGGGGGACGGACGAACACTGAAGCTTTCTTT

D: TRBD1
J: TRBJ1-2
V: TRBV6-5
size: .
CDR3: CASSSGTGTGGYTF
DNA: TGTGCCAGCAGCTCCGGGACAGGGACAGGTGGCTACACCTTC

D: .
J: TRBJ2-7
V: TRBV12-3/TRBV12-4
size: many
CDR3: CASSQPRVGYEQYF
DNA: TGTGCCAGCAGCCAACCCAGGGTGGGCTACGAGCAGTACTTC

D: .
J: TRBJ1-4
V: TRBV7-2
size: many
CDR3: CASSPRGGRSEKLFF
DNA: TGTGCCAGCAGCCCCAGAGGGGGGCGCAGCGAAAAACTGTTTTTT